This T cell receptor beta chain was identified in a study of blood T cell repertoires in COVID-19. Study-wide context: Italy, Spain and the United States were the sources of the convalescent and acute COVID-19 samples. T cells, B-cell-depleted T cells, or PBMCs provided the cDNA or gDNA that served as material.

Per the study methods: Reference gene primer amplification yielded estimated nucleated cell counts. Generated by immunoSEQ multiplex PCR, the TCRdb table keeps only in-frame clones and is missing some. V and J calls and clone size are those listed in that table; D and trimming were worked out from the DNA. The sample has fewer than 75,000 clones, more than 75% seen once. The sequencing input was peripheral blood. The origin of this receptor is a human donor in a cohort sampled during active COVID-19.

CDR3 protein: CASGGTRTEAFF. The CDR3 DNA reads TGTGCCAGCGGAGGGACGAGGACTGAAGCTTTCTTT. V usage is TRBV2 and J usage is TRBJ1-1, with D possibly being TRBD1 (5 bases). CDR3 length equals 12 residues. Germline CDR1 and CDR2: SNHLY and FYNNEI. With 8 bases removed from V and 5 bases from J, the gap between germline ends came to 12 bases. The full variable domain, in which reference TRBV2 and TRBJ1-1 provide the parts outside the CDR3, is EPEVTQTPSHQVTQMGQEVILRCVPISNHLYFYWYRQILGQKVEFLVSFYNNEISEKSEIFDDQFSVERPDGSNFTLKIRSTKLEDSAMYFCASGGTRTEAFFGQGTRLTVV.